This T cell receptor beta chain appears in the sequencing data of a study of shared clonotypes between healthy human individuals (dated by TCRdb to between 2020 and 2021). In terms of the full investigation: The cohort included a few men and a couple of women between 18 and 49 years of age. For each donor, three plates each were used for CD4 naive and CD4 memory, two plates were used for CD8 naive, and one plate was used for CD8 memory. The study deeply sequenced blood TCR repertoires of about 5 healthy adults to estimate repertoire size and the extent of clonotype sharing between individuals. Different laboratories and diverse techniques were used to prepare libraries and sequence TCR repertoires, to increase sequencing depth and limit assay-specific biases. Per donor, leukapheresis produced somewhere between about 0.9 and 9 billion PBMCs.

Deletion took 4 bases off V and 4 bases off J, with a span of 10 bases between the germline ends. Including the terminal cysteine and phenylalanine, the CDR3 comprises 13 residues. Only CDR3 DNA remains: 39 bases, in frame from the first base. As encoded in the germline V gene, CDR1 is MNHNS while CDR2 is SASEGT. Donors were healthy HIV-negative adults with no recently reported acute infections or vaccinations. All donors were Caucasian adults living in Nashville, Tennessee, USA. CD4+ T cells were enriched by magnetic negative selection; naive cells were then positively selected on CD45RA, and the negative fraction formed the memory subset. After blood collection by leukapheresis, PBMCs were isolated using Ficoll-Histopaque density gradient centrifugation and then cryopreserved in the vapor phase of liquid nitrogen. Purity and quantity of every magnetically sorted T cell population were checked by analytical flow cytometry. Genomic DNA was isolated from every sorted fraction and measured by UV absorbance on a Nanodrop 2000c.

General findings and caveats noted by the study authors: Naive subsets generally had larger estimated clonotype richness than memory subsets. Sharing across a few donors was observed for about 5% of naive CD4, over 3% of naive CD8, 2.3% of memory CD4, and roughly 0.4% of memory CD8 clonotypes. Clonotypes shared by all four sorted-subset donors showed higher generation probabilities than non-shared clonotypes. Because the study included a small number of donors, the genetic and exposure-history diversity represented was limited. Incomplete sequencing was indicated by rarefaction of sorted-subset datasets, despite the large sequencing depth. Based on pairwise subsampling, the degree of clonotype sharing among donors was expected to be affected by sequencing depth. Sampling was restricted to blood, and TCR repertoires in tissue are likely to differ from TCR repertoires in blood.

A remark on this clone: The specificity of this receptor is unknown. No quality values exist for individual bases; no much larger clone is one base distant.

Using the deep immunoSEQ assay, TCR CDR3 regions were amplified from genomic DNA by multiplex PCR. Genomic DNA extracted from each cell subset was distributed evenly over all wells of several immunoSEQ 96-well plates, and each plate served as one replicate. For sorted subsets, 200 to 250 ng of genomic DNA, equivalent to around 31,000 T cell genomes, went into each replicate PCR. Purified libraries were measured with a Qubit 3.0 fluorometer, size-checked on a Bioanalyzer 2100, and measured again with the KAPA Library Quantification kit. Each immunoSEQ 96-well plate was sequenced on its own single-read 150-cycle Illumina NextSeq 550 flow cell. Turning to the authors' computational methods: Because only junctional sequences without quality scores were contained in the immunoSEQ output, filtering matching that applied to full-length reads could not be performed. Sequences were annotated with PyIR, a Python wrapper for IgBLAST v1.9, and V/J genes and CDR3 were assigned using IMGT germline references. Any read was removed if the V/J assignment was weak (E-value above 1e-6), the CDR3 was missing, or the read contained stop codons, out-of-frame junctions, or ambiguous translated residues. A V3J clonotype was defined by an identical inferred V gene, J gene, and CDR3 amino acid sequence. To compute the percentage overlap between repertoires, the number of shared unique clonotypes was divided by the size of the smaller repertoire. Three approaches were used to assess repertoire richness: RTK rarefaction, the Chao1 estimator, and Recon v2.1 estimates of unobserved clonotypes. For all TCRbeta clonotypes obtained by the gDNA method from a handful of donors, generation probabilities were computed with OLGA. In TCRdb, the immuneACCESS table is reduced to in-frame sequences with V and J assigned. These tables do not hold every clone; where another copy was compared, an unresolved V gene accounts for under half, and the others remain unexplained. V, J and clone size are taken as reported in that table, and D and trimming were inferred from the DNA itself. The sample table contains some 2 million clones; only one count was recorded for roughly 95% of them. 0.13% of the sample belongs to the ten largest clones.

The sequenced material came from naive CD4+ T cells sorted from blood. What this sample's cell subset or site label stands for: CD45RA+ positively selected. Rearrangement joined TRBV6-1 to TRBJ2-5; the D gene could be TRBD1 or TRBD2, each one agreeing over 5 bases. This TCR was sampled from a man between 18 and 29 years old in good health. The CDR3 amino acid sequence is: CASSGGGGETQYF. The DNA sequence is TGTGCCAGCAGTGGAGGTGGGGGAGAGACCCAGTACTTC.